A single sample is the source of the 17 T cell receptor beta chains below, sequenced in a study of CD4 T cells in relation to SARS-CoV-2 and coronaviruses. Data came from immunoSEQ multiplex PCR; TCRdb stores just in-frame clones and leaves some out. The top ten clones hold more than 3.5% of a sample with around 35,000 clones, less than 85% of them seen once. The antigens for these receptors are not known. What was sequenced was naive CD4+ T cells from PBMCs, cultured in vitro. Subset given: naive CD4+ T cells isolated by negative enrichment. The receptors were sampled from an adult with COVID-19.

The J gene is TRBJ2-6, the V gene TRBV29-1; the D is unclear. Germline CDR1 SQVTM, CDR2 ANQGSEA. V dropped 8 bases and J dropped 0 bases, with 17 bases sitting between them. The CDR3 covers 16 residues. CDR3 DNA: TGCAGCCTTAAGTCGGCCTTTGTCTCTGGGGCCAACGTCCTGACTTTC. Its translation: CSLKSAFVSGANVLTF. Full variable domain (rest looked up from reference TRBV29-1 and TRBJ2-6): SAVISQKPSRDICQRGTSLTIQCQVDSQVTMMFWYRQQPGQSLTLIATANQGSEATYESGFVIDKFPISRPNLTFSTLTVSNMSPEDSSIYLCSLKSAFVSGANVLTFGAGSRLTVL.

V is TRBV7-6 and J is TRBJ1-1; 11 bases line up with TRBD1. The germline V gene has CDR1 SGHVS and CDR2 FNYEAQ. CDR3 size: 15 residues. Trimming took 3 bases from V and 11 from J; bases not matched to a gene: 11. The CDR3, as DNA: TGTGCCAGCAGCTTCTCTCCGGACAGGGGGCTAAACGCTTTCTTT. Translated: CASSFSPDRGLNAFF.

The chain couples TRBV4-1 to TRBJ1-5, with a possible D match to TRBD1 (5 bases). Germline V CDR1 and CDR2: MGHRA, YSYEKL. This CDR3 is 14 amino acids long. With 5 bases removed from V and 9 bases from J, the gap between germline ends came to 17 bases. CDR3 DNA sequence: TGCGCCAGCAGCGAACGCCGGGTGGGGCTGCCCCAGCATTTT. Amino acid sequence: CASSERRVGLPQHF.

The V call is TRBV5-1, the J call TRBJ2-7, with 7 bases aligning to TRBD1. V shed 0 bases and J 0 bases; nucleotides not matched to a gene: 3. The CDR3 consists of 15 residues. Germline V gene lookup returns CDR1 SGHRS and CDR2 YFSETQ. CDR3 nucleotide sequence: TGCGCCAGCAGCTTGGTTGGGGACAGCTCCTACGAGCAGTACTTC. Amino acid sequence: CASSLVGDSSYEQYF.

The V and J genes are TRBV23-1 and TRBJ2-7; D remains unclear. TRBV23-1 is marked as an open reading frame, function uncertain. V shed 0 bases and J shed 4 bases, with 19 bases lying between them. The CDR3 is 17 amino acids. The CDR3 DNA sequence: TGCGCCAGCAGTCAATCGCCGACATCCCTTAACCCTTACGAGCAGTACTTC. It translates to CASSQSPTSLNPYEQYF.

V and J are TRBV21-1 and TRBJ1-6. TRBV21-1 is listed as a pseudogene. There are 15 residues in the CDR3. CDR3 loop: CASSKNEDGISPLHF. The CDR3 coding sequence is TGTGCCAGCAGCAAAAACGAGGACGGAATCTCACCCCTCCACTTT.

The CDR3 DNA follows: TGTGCCAGCAGCCAGGACAGTTCTAACTATGGCTACACCTTC. Its protein product is CASSQDSSNYGYTF. The rearrangement uses TRBV16 and TRBJ1-2, with D possibly being TRBD1 (6 bases). Deletions cut 3 bases from V and 0 bases from J, with 8 bases between. The germline V gene encodes CDR1 KGHSY and CDR2 FQNENV. This CDR3 region has 14 residues.

The chain links TRBV4-1 to TRBJ2-1; 16 bases align to TRBD2. Germline loops: CDR1 MGHRA, CDR2 YSYEKL. The CDR3 length is 22 residues. V gave up 2 bases and J gave up 8 bases; unmatched junction bases: 21. The DNA of the CDR3 is TGCGCCAGCAGCCAAAAAAAATTGGGAGGGACTAGCGGGAGGGCCTGGGGCGATGAGCAGTTCTTC. Translating it yields CASSQKKLGGTSGRAWGDEQFF.

This chain links TRBV28 with TRBJ1-3; tentative D call: TRBD1 (6 bases). The CDR3 is made up of 18 amino acids. Per the germline V gene, CDR1 is MDHEN and CDR2 is SYDVKM. V lost 5 bases and J lost 0, with 20 bases in between. The CDR3 spells CASSPSAGGRYSGNTIYF. For the CDR3, the DNA is TGTGCCAGCAGTCCATCCGCCGGGGGGCGGTACTCTGGAAACACCATATATTTT.

This clone was seen only once. This chain joins TRBV28 and TRBJ2-3; D gene ambiguous. The CDR3 covers 14 residues. CDR1 is MDHEN, CDR2 SYDVKM, per germline. Trimming removed 6 bases at V and 1 base at J, with 11 bases between. DNA of the CDR3: TGTGCCAGCAGCCCTGCCCCCCGCACAGATACGCAGTATTTT. It is translated as CASSPAPRTDTQYF.

The gene calls are TRBV7-2 and TRBJ2-1; 11 bases align to TRBD2. Germline loops: CDR1 SGHTA, CDR2 FQGNSA. V trimming: 2 bases; J trimming: 1 base; junction bases outside the gene matches: 10. CDR3 size: 19 residues. The CDR3 spells CASSLRTSGYFRSYNEQFF. The CDR3 nucleotides read TGTGCCAGCAGCTTAAGGACTAGCGGGTATTTTAGATCCTACAATGAGCAGTTCTTC.

V usage is TRBV6-4 and J usage is TRBJ1-1; D gene unclear. The CDR3 length is 17 residues. Trimming stripped 0 bases from V and 0 bases from J, with 14 bases between. CDR1 MRHNA and CDR2 SNTAGT come from the germline V gene. CDR3 DNA: TGTGCCAGCAGTGACTCCGGCCGTCGTAGCATGAACACTGAAGCTTTCTTT. This encodes CASSDSGRRSMNTEAFF.

For this clone: Other DNA sequences in this sample translate to the same CDR3. The chain joins TRBV27 to TRBJ1-5, with TRBD1 as a possible D gene (5 bases). Trimming stripped 8 bases from V and 7 bases from J, with 21 bases between. Germline CDR1 is MNHEY and CDR2 is SMNVEV (reference sequence). The CDR3 totals 15 residues. CDR3 coding DNA: TGTGCCAGCGGAGAGAGGGACGGCCAGCGGCAGCCCCAGCATTTT. The encoded protein is CASGERDGQRQPQHF.

The rearrangement uses TRBV2 and TRBJ2-2; D is uncertain. Per germline, CDR1 SNHLY and CDR2 FYNNEI. Trimming removed 4 bases at V and 1 base at J, with 7 bases between. The CDR3 loop spans 14 amino acids. CDR3 region: CASSADLNTGELFF. The CDR3 DNA follows: TGTGCCAGCAGTGCGGACCTGAACACCGGGGAGCTGTTTTTT.

This chain connects TRBV4-3 to TRBJ2-3, with 13 bases identical to TRBD2. The CDR3 totals 17 residues. V lost 4 bases to trimming and J lost 0 bases; unmatched junction nucleotides: 4. From germline, CDR1 is LGHNA and CDR2 YSLEER. CDR3 sequence: CASSLMGLAGSTDTQYF. CDR3 sequence (DNA): TGCGCCAGCAGCCTAATGGGACTAGCGGGAAGCACAGATACGCAGTATTTT.

The chain has TRBV5-8 and TRBJ1-2, with 7 bases aligning to TRBD1. CDR3 size: 13 residues. Germline lookup yields CDR1 SGHTS and CDR2 YDEGEE. V shed 4 bases, J shed 7 bases, and the junction held 7 bases outside the gene matches. Here the CDR3 DNA reads TGTGCCAGCAGCGACCGGGACAGTAGTGGCTACACCTTC. Its translation is CASSDRDSSGYTF.

The gene calls are TRBV4-1 and TRBJ1-2; D is perhaps TRBD1 (5 bases). V was shortened by 1 base and J by 0 bases, with 12 bases between the two germline ends. Germline CDR1 reads MGHRA; CDR2 reads YSYEKL. The CDR3 runs to 16 residues. CDR3 region: CASSQGAGFPNYGYTF. In nucleotides, the CDR3 is TGCGCCAGCAGCCAAGGTGCAGGGTTTCCTAACTATGGCTACACCTTC.